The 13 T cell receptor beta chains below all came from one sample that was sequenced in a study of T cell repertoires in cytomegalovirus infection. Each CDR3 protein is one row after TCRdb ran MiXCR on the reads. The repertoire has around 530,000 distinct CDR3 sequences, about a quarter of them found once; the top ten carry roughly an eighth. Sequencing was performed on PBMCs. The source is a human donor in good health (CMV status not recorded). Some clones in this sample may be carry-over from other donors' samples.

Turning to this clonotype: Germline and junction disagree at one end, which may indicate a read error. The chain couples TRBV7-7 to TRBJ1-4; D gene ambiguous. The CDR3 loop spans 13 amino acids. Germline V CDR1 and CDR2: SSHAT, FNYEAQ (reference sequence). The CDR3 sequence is CASSLTRNEKLFF. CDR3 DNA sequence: TGTGCTAGCAGCTTAACAAGGAATGAAAAACTGTTTTTT.

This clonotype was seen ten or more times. This chain's CDR3 is CASSLAGTVHSGANVLTF. The CDR3 DNA is TGTGCCAGCAGCTTAGCAGGGACAGTGCACTCTGGGGCCAACGTCCTGACTTTC. J is TRBJ2-6 and V is TRBV7-2; 7 positions match TRBD1. The ends lost 0 bases at V and 0 bases at J; junction bases unmatched: 5. This CDR3 contains 18 residues. Germline V gives CDR1 SGHTA, CDR2 FQGNSA.

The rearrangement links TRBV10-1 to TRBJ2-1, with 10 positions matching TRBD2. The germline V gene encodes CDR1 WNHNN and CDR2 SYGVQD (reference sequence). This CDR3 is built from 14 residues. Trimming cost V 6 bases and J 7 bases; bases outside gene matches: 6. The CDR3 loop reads CASSASGRGNEQFF. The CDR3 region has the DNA TGCGCCAGCAGCGCTAGCGGGAGAGGGAATGAGCAGTTCTTC.

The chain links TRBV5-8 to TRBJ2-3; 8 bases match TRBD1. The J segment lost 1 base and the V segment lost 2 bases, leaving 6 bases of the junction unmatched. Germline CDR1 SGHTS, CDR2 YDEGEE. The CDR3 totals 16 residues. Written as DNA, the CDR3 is TGTGCCAGCAGCTTCCAACCGGGACAGGGCACAGATACGCAGTATTTT. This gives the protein CASSFQPGQGTDTQYF.

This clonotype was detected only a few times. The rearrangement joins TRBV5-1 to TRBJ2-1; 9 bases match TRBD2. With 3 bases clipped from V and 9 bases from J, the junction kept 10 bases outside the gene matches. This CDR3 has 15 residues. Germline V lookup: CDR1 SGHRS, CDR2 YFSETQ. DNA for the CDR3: TGCGCCAGCAGCTATGAAGGCGGGAGGGCCGGTGAGCAGTTCTTC. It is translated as CASSYEGGRAGEQFF.

The CDR3 nucleotides are TGTGCCAGCAGAATGGGGACTAGCGGGAGTGGAGAGCAGTTCTTC. Protein sequence: CASRMGTSGSGEQFF. J is TRBJ2-1 and V is TRBV6-2 or TRBV6-3; 14 bases match TRBD2. V shed 6 bases, J shed 10 bases, and the junction held 8 bases outside the gene matches. This CDR3 spans 15 amino acids. Germline CDR1 is MNHEY and CDR2 is SVGEGT.

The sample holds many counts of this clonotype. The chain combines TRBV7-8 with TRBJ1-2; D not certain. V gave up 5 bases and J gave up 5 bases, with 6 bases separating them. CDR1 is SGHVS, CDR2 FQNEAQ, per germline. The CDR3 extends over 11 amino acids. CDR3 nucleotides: TGTGCCAGCAGCGGAGGTTATGGCTACACCTTC. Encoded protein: CASSGGYGYTF.

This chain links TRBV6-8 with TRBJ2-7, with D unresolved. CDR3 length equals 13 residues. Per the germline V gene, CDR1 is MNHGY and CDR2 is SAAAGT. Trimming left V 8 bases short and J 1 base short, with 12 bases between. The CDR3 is CASGKWVSYEQYV. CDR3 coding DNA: TGTGCCAGCGGAAAGTGGGTTTCCTACGAGCAGTACGTC.

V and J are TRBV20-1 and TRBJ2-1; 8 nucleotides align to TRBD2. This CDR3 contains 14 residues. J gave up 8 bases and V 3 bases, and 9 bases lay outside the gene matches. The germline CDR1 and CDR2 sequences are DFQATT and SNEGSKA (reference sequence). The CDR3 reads CSARRREAFDEQFF. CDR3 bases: TGCAGTGCTAGGCGGCGGGAGGCGTTCGATGAGCAGTTCTTC.

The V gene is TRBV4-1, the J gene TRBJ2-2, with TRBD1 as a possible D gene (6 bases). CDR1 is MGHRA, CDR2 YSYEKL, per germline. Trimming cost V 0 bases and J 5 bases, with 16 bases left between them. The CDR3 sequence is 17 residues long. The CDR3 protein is CASSQEGAGPRTGELFF. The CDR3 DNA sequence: TGCGCCAGCAGCCAAGAGGGGGCGGGTCCGCGGACCGGGGAGCTGTTTTTT.

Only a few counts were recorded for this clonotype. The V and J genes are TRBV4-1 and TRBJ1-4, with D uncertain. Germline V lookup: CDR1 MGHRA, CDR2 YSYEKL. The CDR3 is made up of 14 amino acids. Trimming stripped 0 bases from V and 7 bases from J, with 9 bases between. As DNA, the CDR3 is TGCGCCAGCAGCCAAGAGGATAGGCCTGAAAAACTGTTTTTT. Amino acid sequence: CASSQEDRPEKLFF.

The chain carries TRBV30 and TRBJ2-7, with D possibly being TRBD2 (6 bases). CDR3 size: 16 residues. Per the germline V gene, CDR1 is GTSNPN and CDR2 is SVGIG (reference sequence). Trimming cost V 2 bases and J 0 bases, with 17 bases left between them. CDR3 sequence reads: CAWSHNWGESSYEQYV. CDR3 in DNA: TGTGCCTGGAGTCACAACTGGGGGGAGAGCTCCTACGAGCAGTACGTC.

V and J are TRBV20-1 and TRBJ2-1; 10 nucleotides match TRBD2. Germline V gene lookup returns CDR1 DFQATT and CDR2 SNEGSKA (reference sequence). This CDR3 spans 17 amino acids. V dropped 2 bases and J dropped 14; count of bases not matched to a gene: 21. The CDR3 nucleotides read TGCAGTGCTAGACTCTGGAGGCTAGCGGGAGAGGGGGGCCTAGAGTTCTTC. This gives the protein CSARLWRLAGEGGLEFF.